This T cell receptor (beta chain) appears in the sequencing data of a study of naive and memory T cell subsets. TCR cDNA received a 3' ligated oligonucleotide that carried a UMI. This clonotype came up a few times. Its target is unknown. This CDR3 region has 17 residues. V shed 2 bases and J 8 bases; nucleotides not matched to a gene: 11. Germline CDR1 reads SGHTA; CDR2 reads FQGNSA. Amplification of ligated cDNA took four PCR rounds with SP2 and nested alpha and beta constant primers. Blood and skin TCR RNA was reverse transcribed with alpha and beta constant primers. TCRdb reanalysed the 5' RACE reads using MiXCR and keeps one entry per CDR3 protein. The sample lists tens of thousands of distinct CDR3 sequences; 6.5% to 9% were seen once. Study results and caveats: The RNA method is potentially sensitive to activation and differentiation changes.

The gene calls are TRBV7-2 and TRBJ2-1; 11 bases map to TRBD2. This receptor was obtained from a female donor in good health. CDR3 sequence: CASSLLVSSGRWDEQFF. CDR3 sequence (DNA): TGTGCCAGCAGCTTATTAGTTTCTAGCGGGAGGTGGGATGAGCAGTTCTTC.